The rows below give T cell receptor beta chains drawn from one sample of a study of read filtering for tumor transcriptome and immune sequencing. TCRdb reprocessed the reads with MiXCR, giving one entry per CDR3 protein. The sample holds about 47,000 distinct CDR3 sequences; approximately 12% are singletons and the top ten take roughly 15%. Sequenced input: a population of CD138-negative cells sorted from bone marrow. The receptors were gathered from a donor at least 40 years old with multiple myeloma. CDR3s include the opening cysteine and the closing phenylalanine or tryptophan. The D gene is left open where the match is weak. The listing skips clone size in some rows; elsewhere it reads once, few, many or a size class.

v_gene	d_gene	j_gene	abundance	CDR3nt	CDR3aa
TRBV12-3/TRBV12-4	.	TRBJ2-7	many	TGTGCCTCCAGAGGACTCGCCTCCTACGAGCAGTACTTC	CASRGLASYEQYF
TRBV19	TRBD1	TRBJ1-1	many	TGTGCCAGTAGCCCGGGACAGGCGAACACTGAAGCTTTCTTT	CASSPGQANTEAFF
TRBV5-5	.	TRBJ2-2	many	TGTGCCAGCAGCCTCTACGGACAGAATCGGGCCGGGGAGCTGTTTTTT	CASSLYGQNRAGELFF
TRBV14	TRBD1	TRBJ2-3	many	TGTGCCAGCAGCCAAGGCCTGGACAGGGGAGCAGATACGCAGTATTTT	CASSQGLDRGADTQYF
TRBV18	TRBD2	TRBJ2-1	many	TGTGCCAGCTCACAGGGACTAGCCAATGAGCAGTTCTTC	CASSQGLANEQFF
TRBV4-2	.	TRBJ2-1	medium-sized	TGTGCCAGCAGCCAAGAGGTCGGGGGGCATGAGCAGTTCTTC	CASSQEVGGHEQFF
TRBV29-1	.	TRBJ2-1	many	TGCAGCGCCTACCTTCTAGCGAACTTTTACAATGAGCAGTTCTTC	CSAYLLANFYNEQFF
TRBV9	.	TRBJ2-3	many	TGTGCCAGCAGCGTAGAAACATCAGAGGATACGCAGTATTTT	CASSVETSEDTQYF
TRBV7-9	TRBD1	TRBJ2-6	many	TGTGCCATCTCACAGACAGGGGGGGACTCTGGGGCCAACGTCCTGACTTTC	CAISQTGGDSGANVLTF
TRBV12-3/TRBV12-4	.	TRBJ1-4	many	TGTGCCAGCAGTTTAGTTCGTAGTGGTGAAAAACTGTTTTTT	CASSLVRSGEKLFF
TRBV7-6	TRBD2	TRBJ2-7	few	TGTACCAGCAGCTCTACTAGCGGGAGGACTGACTCCGAGCAGTACTTC	CTSSSTSGRTDSEQYF
TRBV23-1	.	TRBJ1-5	many	TGCGCCAGCAGTCAACCCGACAGCGAGGAGCCCCAGCATTTT	CASSQPDSEEPQHF
TRBV6-1	TRBD2	TRBJ2-1	.	TGTGCGAGCAGACTTAGCGGGAGGGCCGCTTATGAGCAGTCCTTC	CASRLSGRAAYEQSF
TRBV5-6	.	TRBJ2-7	many	TGTGCCAGCAGCTTGGGAGGATCGCCTGAGTACTTC	CASSLGGSPEYF
TRBV5-1	.	TRBJ2-3	many	TGCGCCAGCAGCTCTGGAGGGGATGGGGTGGCGGATACGCAGTATTTT	CASSSGGDGVADTQYF
TRBV3-1	TRBD2	TRBJ2-5	many	TGTGCCAGCAGCCAAGATGGGGGAGGGGAGACCCAGTACTTC	CASSQDGGGETQYF
TRBV6-5	TRBD1	TRBJ2-7	.	TGTGCCAGCAGTACCCCGGGACAGGGGGCGGGGGAGCAGTACTTC	CASSTPGQGAGEQYF
TRBV4-1	.	TRBJ1-5	many	TGCGCCAGCAGCCAAGATTTGGGCAGGGGTGGGCAGCCCCAGCATTTT	CASSQDLGRGGQPQHF
TRBV18	.	TRBJ1-1	many	TGTGCCAGCTCACCTTCTATGGGGGTTGAAGCTTTCTTT	CASSPSMGVEAFF
TRBV11-3	TRBD1	TRBJ2-3	.	TGTGCCAGCAGCCCGGGACAGGGGGTCAGCACAGATACGCAGTATTTT	CASSPGQGVSTDTQYF
TRBV12-3/TRBV12-4	.	TRBJ2-4	many	TGTGCCAGCAGTTTATACGAACTAGCCAAAAACATTCAGTACTTC	CASSLYELAKNIQYF
TRBV20-1	TRBD1	TRBJ2-3	many	TGCAGTGCTAGAGATCCCGGGACAGGGAGGACAGATACGCAGTATTTT	CSARDPGTGRTDTQYF
TRBV20-1	.	TRBJ1-5	many	TGCAGTGCTAGAGAGACAGCTGGGTTTTATAGCAATCAGCCCCAGCATTTT	CSARETAGFYSNQPQHF
TRBV28	TRBD2	TRBJ2-4	many	TGTGCCAGCACTGCGGGGGGTCTGAACATTCAGTACTTC	CASTAGGLNIQYF
TRBV19	TRBD1	TRBJ1-5	many	TGTGCCAGTAGAGTCGACAGGGGGGAAAATCAGCCCCAGCATTTT	CASRVDRGENQPQHF
TRBV2	.	TRBJ2-6	many	TGTGCCAGCACCTCGACCGGGTCTGGGGCCAACGTCCTGACTTTC	CASTSTGSGANVLTF
TRBV7-2	TRBD1	TRBJ2-5	.	TGTGCCAGCAGCTCCCCATCAGGGGGTGAGACCCAGTACTTC	CASSSPSGGETQYF
TRBV7-8	TRBD1	TRBJ2-5	many	TGTGCCAGCAGCATGACAGGGGGCGAGACCCAGTACTTC	CASSMTGGETQYF
TRBV19	.	TRBJ2-1	many	TGTGCCAGTAGTCCAACAGTAGCCAATGAGCAGTTCTTC	CASSPTVANEQFF